This is a list of T cell receptor beta chains from one sample in a study of STAT3 mutations in large granular lymphocyte leukemia. Using immunoSEQ multiplex PCR, the repertoire was profiled, and TCRdb retains in-frame clones only, with some absent. The sample yields approximately 10,000 clones, roughly 87% seen once. The sequencing input was peripheral blood mononuclear cells. These receptors were collected from a man aged 60-69 years with T-cell large granular lymphocyte leukemia. Some clones in this sample may be carry-over from other donors' samples. CDR3s include the opening cysteine and the closing phenylalanine or tryptophan. The D gene is left open where the match is weak.

D	V	J	DNA	CDR3
NA	TRBV28	TRBJ2-1	TGTGCCAGCAGTTCCCCCCAGCGGAGATACTACAATGAGCAGTTCTTC	CASSSPQRRYYNEQFF
NA	TRBV18	TRBJ1-1	TGTGCCAGCTCACCGAGGGAGACTGAAGCTTTCTTT	CASSPRETEAFF
NA	TRBV7-9	TRBJ1-1	TGTGCCAGCAGCCGGGGTGGGGACACTGAAGCTTTCTTT	CASSRGGDTEAFF
NA	TRBV6-5	TRBJ1-5	TGTGCCAGCAGTTACTCGAGTCGGGGTGAAGCCCAGCATTTT	CASSYSSRGEAQHF
NA	TRBV29-1	TRBJ2-5	TGCAGCGCCAGGGGGGGCGGGAGTAGAGAGACCCAGTACTTC	CSARGGGSRETQYF
TRBD1	TRBV19	TRBJ2-7	TGTGCCACCAAAAGGCAGGGGGCAGCGGACGAGCAGTACTTC	CATKRQGAADEQYF
TRBD1	TRBV2	TRBJ2-7	TGTGCCAGCAGTACGGACAGGGGTGACTACGAGCAGTACTTC	CASSTDRGDYEQYF
NA	TRBV5-1	TRBJ2-1	TGCGCCAGCAGCTTGTCGGTTTCCCCGCGGAATGAGCAGTTCTTC	CASSLSVSPRNEQFF
NA	TRBV18	TRBJ2-7	TGTGCCAGCTCACCCTCTGCTCTCCCCTACGAGCAGTACTTC	CASSPSALPYEQYF
NA	TRBV5-4	TRBJ2-3	TGTGCCAGCAGTTTTGACCGGGGCCAACCAAATACGCAGTATTTT	CASSFDRGQPNTQYF
NA	TRBV6-1	TRBJ2-7	TGTGCCAGCAGTGCCGCAGGCAACACCTACGAGCAGTACTTC	CASSAAGNTYEQYF
NA	TRBV10-2	TRBJ1-5	TGCGCCAGCAGTGAGTCGAGACAGCCAAATCAGCCCCAGCATTTT	CASSESRQPNQPQHF
NA	TRBV6-5	TRBJ2-7	TGTGCCAGCAGTTACAACGAGGTCGGGGGCTACGAGCAGTACTTC	CASSYNEVGGYEQYF
NA	TRBV9	TRBJ2-3	TGTGCCAGCAGCGTAGTGGGAGATACGCAGTATTTT	CASSVVGDTQYF
NA	TRBV27	TRBJ1-5	TGTGCCAGCAGTGAACGTGGGGATCAGCCCCAGCATTTT	CASSERGDQPQHF
NA	TRBV7-2	TRBJ2-2	TGTGCCAGCAGCCGAGGGGCCTCCGGGGAGCTGTTTTTT	CASSRGASGELFF
TRBD2	TRBV5-5	TRBJ2-7	TGTGCCAGCAGGGGTGTTGCTAGCGGGAACTACGAGCAGTACTTC	CASRGVASGNYEQYF
NA	TRBV4-3	TRBJ2-7	TGCGCCAGCAGCCAAGGGGCCTCCCGGGGAACAGGCACCTACGAGCAGTACTTC	CASSQGASRGTGTYEQYF
TRBD1	TRBV7-3	TRBJ2-2	TGTGCCAGCAGCTTAATGGGACAGGGGGCTGACGGGGAGCTGTTTTTT	CASSLMGQGADGELFF
NA	TRBV27	TRBJ2-1	TGTGCCAGCAGTCCAAGACTAGACACCTACAATGAGCAGTTCTTC	CASSPRLDTYNEQFF
TRBD2	TRBV28	TRBJ2-1	TGTGCCAGCAGTTTAATTGTGGGGGGGTTCATCTTC	CASSLIVGGFIF
NA	TRBV7-9	TRBJ2-3	TGTGCCAGCTCGGGCGGCGGTGGGAGCACAGATACGCAGTATTTT	CASSGGGGSTDTQYF
NA	TRBV6-5	TRBJ2-2	TGTGCCAGCAGCCCCGTGGCGGGGGAGCTGTTTTTT	CASSPVAGELFF
NA	TRBV18	TRBJ2-7	TGTGCCAGCTCACCACCGAGACAGGTCGGTGTGCAGTACTTC	CASSPPRQVGVQYF
TRBD2	TRBV5-1	TRBJ2-3	TGCGCCAGCAGCCTAGGGACTAGCGGGAGAGCAGATACGCAGTATTTT	CASSLGTSGRADTQYF
TRBD2	TRBV19	TRBJ2-7	TGTGCCACCGCCGCGGCTAGCGGGACCGGATACGAGCAGTACTTC	CATAAASGTGYEQYF
TRBD2	TRBV5-1	TRBJ2-1	TGCGCCAGCAGCACCGGAGCGGGGGTAAATGAGCAGTTCTTC	CASSTGAGVNEQFF
NA	TRBV6-1	TRBJ2-1	TGTGCCAGCAGGACTGGGCCTAATGAGCAGTTCTTC	CASRTGPNEQFF
NA	TRBV12-5	TRBJ2-7	TGTGCTAGTGGTTTGGGGAGGCGGCCGTACTTC	CASGLGRRPYF
TRBD1	TRBV6-6	TRBJ2-7	TGTGCCAGCAGTCCCGGGACAGGGTACACCTACGAGCAGTACTTC	CASSPGTGYTYEQYF
NA	TRBV2	TRBJ1-5	TGTGCCAGCAGTGAAGCGGCAGGGGCCCCTTCCCAGCATTTT	CASSEAAGAPSQHF